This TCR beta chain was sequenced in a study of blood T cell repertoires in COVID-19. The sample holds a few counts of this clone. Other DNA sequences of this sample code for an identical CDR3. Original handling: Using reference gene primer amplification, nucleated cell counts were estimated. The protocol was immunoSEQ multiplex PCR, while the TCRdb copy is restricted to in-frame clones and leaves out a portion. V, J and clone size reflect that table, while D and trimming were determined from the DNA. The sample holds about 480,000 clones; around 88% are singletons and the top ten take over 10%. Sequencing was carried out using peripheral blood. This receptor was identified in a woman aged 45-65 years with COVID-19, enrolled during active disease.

The CDR3 coding sequence is TGTGCCAGCAGCTTGGGTCCCGGACAGGGAGGTGAAAAACTGTTTTTT. The encoded protein is CASSLGPGQGGEKLFF. The J gene is TRBJ1-4, the V gene TRBV5-4; 8 bases match TRBD1. After removal of 0 bases from V and 7 bases from J, the junction contained 8 bases not matched to a gene. CDR3 length equals 16 residues. The germline V gene encodes CDR1 SGHNT and CDR2 YYREEE (reference sequence).